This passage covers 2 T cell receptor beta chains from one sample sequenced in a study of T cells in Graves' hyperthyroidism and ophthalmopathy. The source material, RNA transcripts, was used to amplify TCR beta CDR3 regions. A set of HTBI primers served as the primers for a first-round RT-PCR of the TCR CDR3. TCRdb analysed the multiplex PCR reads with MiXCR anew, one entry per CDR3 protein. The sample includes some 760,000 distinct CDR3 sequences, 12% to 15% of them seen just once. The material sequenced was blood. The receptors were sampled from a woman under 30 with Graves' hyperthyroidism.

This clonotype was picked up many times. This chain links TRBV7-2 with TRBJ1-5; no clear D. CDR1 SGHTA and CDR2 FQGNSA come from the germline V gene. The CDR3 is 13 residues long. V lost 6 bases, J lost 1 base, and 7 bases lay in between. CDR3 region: CASRLRSNQPQHF. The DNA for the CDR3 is TGTGCCAGCAGACTAAGGAGCAATCAGCCCCAGCATTTT.

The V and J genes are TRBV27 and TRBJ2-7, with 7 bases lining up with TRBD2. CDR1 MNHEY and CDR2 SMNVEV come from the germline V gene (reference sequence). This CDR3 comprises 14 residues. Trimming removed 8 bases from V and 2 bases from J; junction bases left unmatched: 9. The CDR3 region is CASGPLAAPYEQYF. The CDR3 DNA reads TGTGCCAGCGGACCCCTAGCGGCCCCCTACGAGCAGTACTTC.